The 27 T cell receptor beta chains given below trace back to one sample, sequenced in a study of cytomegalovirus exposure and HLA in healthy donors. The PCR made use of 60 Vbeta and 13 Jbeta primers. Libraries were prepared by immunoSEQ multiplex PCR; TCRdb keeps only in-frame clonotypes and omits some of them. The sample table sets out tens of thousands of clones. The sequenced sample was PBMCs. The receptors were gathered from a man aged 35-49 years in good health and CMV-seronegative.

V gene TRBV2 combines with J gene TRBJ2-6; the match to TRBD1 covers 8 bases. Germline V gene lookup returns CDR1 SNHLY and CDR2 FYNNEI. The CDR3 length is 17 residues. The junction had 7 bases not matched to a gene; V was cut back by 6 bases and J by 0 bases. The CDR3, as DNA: TGTGCCAGCAGAGCAGGGGGCTTAAGCTCTGGGGCCAACGTCCTGACTTTC. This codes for CASRAGGLSSGANVLTF.

CDR3 sequence: CASSLSQGEAGNTIYF. The CDR3 nucleotides read TGTGCCAGCAGTTTATCCCAGGGGGAGGCAGGAAACACCATATATTTT. The rearrangement links TRBV27 to TRBJ1-3; TRBD1 agrees at 7 bases. This CDR3 has 16 amino acids. V trimming: 0 bases; J trimming: 4 bases; junction bases outside the gene matches: 6. CDR1 MNHEY and CDR2 SMNVEV come from the germline V gene (reference sequence).

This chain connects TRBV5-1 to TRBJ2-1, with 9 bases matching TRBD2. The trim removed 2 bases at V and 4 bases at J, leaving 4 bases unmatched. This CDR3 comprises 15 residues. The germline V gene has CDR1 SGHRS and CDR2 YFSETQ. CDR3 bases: TGCGCCAGCAGCTTTGCGGGGGGGCCTTACAATGAGCAGTTCTTC. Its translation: CASSFAGGPYNEQFF.

CDR3 nucleotides: TGTGCCTGGAGGCCCCGAATTGCGGGGTACAATGAGCAGTTCTTC. Translation: CAWRPRIAGYNEQFF. The rearrangement joins TRBV30 to TRBJ2-1, with D perhaps matching TRBD2 (6 bases). CDR1 and CDR2 (germline): GTSNPN, SVGIG (reference sequence). Trimming removed 3 bases from V and 4 bases from J, with 16 bases in between. This CDR3 has 15 residues.

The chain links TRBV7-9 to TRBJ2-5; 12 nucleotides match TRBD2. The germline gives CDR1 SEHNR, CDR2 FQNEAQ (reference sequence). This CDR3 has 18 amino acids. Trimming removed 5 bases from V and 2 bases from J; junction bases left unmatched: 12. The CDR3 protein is CASSQGATSGGWQETQYF. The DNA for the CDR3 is TGTGCCAGCAGCCAGGGGGCGACTAGCGGGGGATGGCAAGAGACCCAGTACTTC.

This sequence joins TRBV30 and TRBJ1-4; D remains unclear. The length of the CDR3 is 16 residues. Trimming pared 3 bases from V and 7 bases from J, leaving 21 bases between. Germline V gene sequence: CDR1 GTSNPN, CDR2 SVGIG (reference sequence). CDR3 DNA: TGTGCCTGGAGGGGCCCTTTTGCGGGGTTGTCTGAAAAACTGTTTTTT. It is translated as CAWRGPFAGLSEKLFF.

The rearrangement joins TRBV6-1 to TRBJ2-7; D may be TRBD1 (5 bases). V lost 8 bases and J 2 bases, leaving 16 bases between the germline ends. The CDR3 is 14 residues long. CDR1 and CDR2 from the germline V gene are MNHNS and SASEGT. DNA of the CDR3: TGTGCCAGCCAGTGGGGCCCCAAAACCTACGAGCAGTACTTC. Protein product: CASQWGPKTYEQYF.

In DNA, the CDR3 is TGTGCCTGGAGTACAGGGTTGGCTACGCAGTATTTT. Protein sequence: CAWSTGLATQYF. The V and J genes are TRBV30 and TRBJ2-3; possibly TRBD1 for D (6 bases). The CDR3 extends over 12 amino acids. Germline V gene lookup returns CDR1 GTSNPN and CDR2 SVGIG (reference sequence). Trimming stripped 2 bases from V and 8 bases from J, with 11 bases between. The whole variable domain, filled in from reference TRBV30 and TRBJ2-3, reads SQTIHQWPATLVQPVGSPLSLECTVEGTSNPNLYWYRQAAGRGLQLLFYSVGIGQISSEVPQNLSASRPQDRQFILSSKKLLLSDSGFYLCAWSTGLATQYFGPGTRLTVL.

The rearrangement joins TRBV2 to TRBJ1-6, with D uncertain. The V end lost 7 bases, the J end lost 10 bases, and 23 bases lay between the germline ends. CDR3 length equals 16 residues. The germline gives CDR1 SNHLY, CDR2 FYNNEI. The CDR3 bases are TGTGCCAGCACCGGTCCCGGTGGAGGGAGAGTCTCACCCCTCCACTTT. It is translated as CASTGPGGGRVSPLHF.

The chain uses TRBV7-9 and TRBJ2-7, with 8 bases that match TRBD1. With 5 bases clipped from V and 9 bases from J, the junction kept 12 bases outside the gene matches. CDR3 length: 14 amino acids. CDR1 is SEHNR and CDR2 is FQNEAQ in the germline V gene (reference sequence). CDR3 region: CASSPGGGITRQYF. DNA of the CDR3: TGTGCCAGCAGCCCAGGGGGCGGAATTACGAGGCAGTACTTC. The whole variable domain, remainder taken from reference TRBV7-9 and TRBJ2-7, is DTGVSQNPRHKITKRGQNVTFRCDPISEHNRLYWYRQTLGQGPEFLTYFQNEAQLEKSRLLSDRFSAERPKGSFSTLEIQRTEQGDSAMYLCASSPGGGITRQYFGPGTRLTVT.

The CDR3 spells CASSAGTPETQYF. CDR3 DNA sequence: TGTGCCAGCAGTGCTGGGACTCCGGAGACCCAGTACTTC. The J gene is TRBJ2-5, the V gene TRBV25-1, with TRBD2 as a possible D gene (6 bases). CDR1 MGHDK and CDR2 SYGVNS come from the germline V gene. With 4 bases removed from V and 5 bases from J, the gap between germline ends came to 11 bases. The CDR3 has 13 residues.

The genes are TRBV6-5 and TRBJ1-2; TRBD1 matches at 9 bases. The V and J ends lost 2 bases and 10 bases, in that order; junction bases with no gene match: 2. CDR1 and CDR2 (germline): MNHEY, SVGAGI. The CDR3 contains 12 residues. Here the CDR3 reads CASSYGDRAYTF. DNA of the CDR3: TGTGCCAGCAGTTACGGGGACAGGGCCTACACCTTC.

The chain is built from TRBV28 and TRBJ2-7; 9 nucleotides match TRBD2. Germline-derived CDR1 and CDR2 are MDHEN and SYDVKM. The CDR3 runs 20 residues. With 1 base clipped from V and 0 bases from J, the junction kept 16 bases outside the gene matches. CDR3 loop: CASSLFVRGTSNWSSYEQYF. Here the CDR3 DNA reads TGTGCCAGCAGTTTATTCGTTCGGGGGACTAGCAATTGGAGCTCCTACGAGCAGTACTTC.

CDR3 residues: CASSQDVFAGPTGGNSPLHF. Written as DNA, the CDR3 is TGCGCCAGCAGCCAAGATGTTTTTGCAGGCCCTACGGGGGGGAATTCACCCCTCCACTTT. The V call is TRBV4-1, the J call TRBJ1-6; TRBD1 might be the D (5 bases). Trimming took 0 bases from V and 7 from J, leaving 25 bases between them. There are 20 residues in the CDR3. Germline V gene sequence: CDR1 MGHRA, CDR2 YSYEKL.

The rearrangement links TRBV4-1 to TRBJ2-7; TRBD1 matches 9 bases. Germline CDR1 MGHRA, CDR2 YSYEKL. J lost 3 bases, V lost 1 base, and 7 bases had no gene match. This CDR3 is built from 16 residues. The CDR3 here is CASSQVRTGDHYEQYF. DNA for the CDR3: TGCGCCAGCAGCCAAGTTAGGACAGGGGACCACTACGAGCAGTACTTC.

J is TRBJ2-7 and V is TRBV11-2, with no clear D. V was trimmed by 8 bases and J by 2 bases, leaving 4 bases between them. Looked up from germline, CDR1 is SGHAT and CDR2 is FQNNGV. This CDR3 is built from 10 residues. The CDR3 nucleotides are TGTGCCAGCGGCACCTACGAGCAGTACTTC. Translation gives CASGTYEQYF.

CDR3 region: CASSEGEVTGGQPQHF. The CDR3 DNA reads as TGTGCCAGCAGTGAAGGGGAGGTGACCGGAGGTCAGCCCCAGCATTTT. The chain combines TRBV6-1 with TRBJ1-5, with unresolved D. This CDR3 has 16 amino acids. Germline CDR1 and CDR2: MNHNS and SASEGT. V gave up 1 base and J gave up 6 bases, with 16 bases separating them.

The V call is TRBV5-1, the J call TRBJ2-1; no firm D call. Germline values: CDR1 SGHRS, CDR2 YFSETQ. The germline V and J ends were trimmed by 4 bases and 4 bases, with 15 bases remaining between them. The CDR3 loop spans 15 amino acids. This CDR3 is CASSPRGDLYNEQFF. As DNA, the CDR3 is TGCGCCAGCAGCCCCAGAGGAGATCTTTACAATGAGCAGTTCTTC.

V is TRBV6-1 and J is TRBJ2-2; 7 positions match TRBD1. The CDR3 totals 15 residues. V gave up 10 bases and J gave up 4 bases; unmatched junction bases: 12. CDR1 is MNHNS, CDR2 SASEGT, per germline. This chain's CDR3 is CATPSNRGGTGELFF. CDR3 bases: TGTGCCACCCCGTCCAACAGGGGCGGCACCGGGGAGCTGTTTTTT.

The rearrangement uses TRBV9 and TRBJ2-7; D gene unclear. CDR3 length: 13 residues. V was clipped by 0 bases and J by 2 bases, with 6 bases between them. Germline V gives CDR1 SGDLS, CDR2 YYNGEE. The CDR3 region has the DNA TGTGCCAGCAGCGTAGACATCCCCTACGAGCAGTACTTC. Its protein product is CASSVDIPYEQYF.

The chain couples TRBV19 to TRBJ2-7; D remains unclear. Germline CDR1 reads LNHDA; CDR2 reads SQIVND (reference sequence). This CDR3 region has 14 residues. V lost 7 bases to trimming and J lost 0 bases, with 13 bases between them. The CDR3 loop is CASIRSGDSYEQYF. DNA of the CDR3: TGTGCCAGTATCCGGTCAGGCGACTCCTACGAGCAGTACTTC.

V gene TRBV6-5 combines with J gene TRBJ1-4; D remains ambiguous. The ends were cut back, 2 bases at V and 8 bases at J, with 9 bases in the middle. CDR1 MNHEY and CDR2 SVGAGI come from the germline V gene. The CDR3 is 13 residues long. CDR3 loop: CASSYSREEKLFF. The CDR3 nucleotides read TGTGCCAGCAGTTACAGCCGGGAGGAAAAACTGTTTTTT.

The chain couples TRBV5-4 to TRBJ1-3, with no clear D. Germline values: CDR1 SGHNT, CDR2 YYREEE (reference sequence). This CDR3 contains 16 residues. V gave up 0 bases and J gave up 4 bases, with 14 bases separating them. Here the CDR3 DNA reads TGTGCCAGCAGCTTGGGGTTTGAGAACCCAGGAAACACCATATATTTT. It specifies CASSLGFENPGNTIYF.

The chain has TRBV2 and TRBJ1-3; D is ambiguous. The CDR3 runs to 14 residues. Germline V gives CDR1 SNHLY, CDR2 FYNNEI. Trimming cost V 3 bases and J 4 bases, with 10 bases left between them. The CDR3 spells CASSEVYVGNTIYF. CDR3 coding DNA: TGTGCCAGCAGTGAGGTCTATGTGGGAAACACCATATATTTT.

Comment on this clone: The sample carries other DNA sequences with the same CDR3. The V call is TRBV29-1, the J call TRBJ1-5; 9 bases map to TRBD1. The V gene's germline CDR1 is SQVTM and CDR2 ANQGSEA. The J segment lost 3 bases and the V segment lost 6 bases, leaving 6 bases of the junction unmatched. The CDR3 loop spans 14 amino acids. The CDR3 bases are TGCAGCGTCGCGGACAGGGGACACAATCAGCCCCAGCATTTT. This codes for CSVADRGHNQPQHF.

This CDR3 reads CASTDSNYGYTF. The CDR3 DNA reads as TGTGCCAGCACAGACAGTAACTATGGCTACACCTTC. This chain connects TRBV2 to TRBJ1-2, with TRBD1 as a possible D gene (5 bases). The germline V gene has CDR1 SNHLY and CDR2 FYNNEI. The CDR3 totals 12 residues. V lost 7 bases to trimming and J lost 1 base, with 7 bases between them.

The CDR3 bases are TGCAGCGCCGGGGGGGGCGGGGGATCCTACGAGCAGTACTTC. Its translation: CSAGGGGGSYEQYF. V gene TRBV29-1 combines with J gene TRBJ2-7; 8 bases line up with TRBD2. The CDR3 has 14 residues. Germline V lookup: CDR1 SQVTM, CDR2 ANQGSEA. V shed 7 bases and J 1 base; nucleotides not matched to a gene: 9.